This entry features one T cell receptor (beta chain) sequence. Mismatch with germline at one junction end may stem from a read error. These data belong to a study of tumor-infiltrating lymphocytes in oesophageal squamous cell carcinoma. TCRdb recomputed calls from the PCR reads with MiXCR, one row per CDR3 protein. The data contain around 11,000 distinct CDR3 sequences, about 60% of them singletons. The CDR3 spans 12 residues. Germline CDR1 is MNHNS and CDR2 is SASEGT. The sequence was collected from a male donor with esophageal squamous cell carcinoma. Sequencing used esophageal tumor tissue. The chain combines TRBV6-1 with TRBJ2-1, with 9 bases aligning to TRBD1. The CDR3: CASSASRDRVYF. The CDR3 coding sequence is TGTGCCAGCAGTGCTAGCCGGGACAGGGTTTATTTT.